The 21 T cell receptor beta chains given below trace back to one sample, sequenced in a study of post-analysis software for immune sequencing data. Overall study findings and caveats: Patients carried five TRBV segments more frequently than controls did, and TRBV5-6, TRBV5-1 and TRBV20-1 were among them.

Tagging with unique molecular identifiers was a feature of the TCR beta cDNA libraries. TCRdb processed the PCR reads anew with MiXCR; each CDR3 protein has one entry. Among 150,000 to 200,000 distinct CDR3 sequences, around 28% were seen once, and the ten largest hold about 1.6%. For these TCRs, the target antigens are not known. Sequenced input: blood. These receptors all come from a girl aged 5-17 years with multiple sclerosis.

This rearrangement joins TRBV20-1 to TRBJ2-1, with unresolved D. This CDR3 comprises 13 residues. V gave up 1 base and J gave up 2 bases, with 6 bases separating them. Germline assignment: CDR1 DFQATT and CDR2 SNEGSKA (reference sequence). Written as DNA, the CDR3 is TGCAGTGCTAGAGGTATGGCCTACAATGAGCAGTTCTTC. Translating it yields CSARGMAYNEQFF.

The rearrangement uses TRBV20-1 and TRBJ1-1; a possible D gene is TRBD1 (5 bases). The length of the CDR3 is 14 residues. V dropped 2 bases and J dropped 5 bases, with 15 bases sitting between them. Per the germline V gene, CDR1 is DFQATT and CDR2 is SNEGSKA (reference sequence). The CDR3, as DNA: TGCAGTGCTAGACGGGAGGGGTCCGGGACTGAAGCTTTCTTT. This encodes CSARREGSGTEAFF.

This rearrangement joins TRBV6-5 to TRBJ1-1, with no clear D. Germline CDR1 and CDR2: MNHEY and SVGAGI. The CDR3 length is 14 residues. Trimming stripped 1 base from V and 1 base from J, with 7 bases between. The CDR3 loop is CASSYFGRNTEAFF. For the CDR3, the DNA is TGTGCCAGCAGTTACTTCGGTCGGAACACTGAAGCTTTCTTT.

The rearrangement joins TRBV27 to TRBJ2-2; TRBD2 matches 7 bases. The germline V gene has CDR1 MNHEY and CDR2 SMNVEV (reference sequence). The CDR3 sequence is 15 residues long. V gave up 3 bases and J gave up 6 bases; unmatched junction bases: 7. CDR3: CASSFLWTRAGELFF. Written as DNA, the CDR3 is TGTGCCAGCAGTTTTTTATGGACTAGGGCCGGGGAGCTGTTTTTT.

The chain recombines TRBV28 with TRBJ2-3; D is unresolved. Germline lookup yields CDR1 MDHEN and CDR2 SYDVKM. Trimming cost V 5 bases and J 2 bases, with 17 bases left between them. This CDR3 is built from 16 residues. The CDR3 protein is CASSPALLILTDTQYF. In DNA, the CDR3 is TGTGCCAGCAGTCCCGCCTTGCTTATTCTCACAGATACGCAGTATTTT.

J is TRBJ1-5 and V is TRBV28; no clear D. The CDR3 consists of 14 residues. From germline, CDR1 is MDHEN and CDR2 SYDVKM. V was trimmed by 3 bases and J by 0 bases, leaving 6 bases between them. The CDR3 nucleotides are TGTGCCAGCAGTTTTCAAATTAGCAATCAGCCCCAGCATTTT. It yields the protein CASSFQISNQPQHF.

This clonotype came up many times. The chain couples TRBV20-1 to TRBJ2-5, with 7 nucleotides matching TRBD2. The V gene end was trimmed by 5 bases and the J gene end by 1 base; junction bases not matched to a gene: 4. Germline CDR1 is DFQATT and CDR2 is SNEGSKA (reference sequence). There are 13 residues in the CDR3. CDR3 coding DNA: TGCAGTGCTCGGGACTACATCCAAGAGACCCAGTACTTC. Its translation is CSARDYIQETQYF.

Only a few counts were recorded for this clonotype. The chain uses TRBV5-1 and TRBJ2-3, with TRBD2 identical over 11 bases. The CDR3 is 17 residues long. Trimming removed 3 bases from V and 3 bases from J; junction bases left unmatched: 9. Germline V gene lookup returns CDR1 SGHRS and CDR2 YFSETQ. Here the CDR3 DNA reads TGCGCCAGCAGCTCGCTTGGGACTAGCGGAGGGACAGATACGCAGTATTTT. It yields the protein CASSSLGTSGGTDTQYF. The entire variable domain, with the rest obtained from reference TRBV5-1 and TRBJ2-3, is as follows: KAGVTQTPRYLIKTRGQQVTLSCSPISGHRSVSWYQQTPGQGLQFLFEYFSETQRNKGNFPGRFSGRQFSNSRSEMNVSTLELGDSALYLCASSSLGTSGGTDTQYFGPGTRLTVL.

Relative to its sample, this clonotype is medium-sized. The gene calls are TRBV4-1 and TRBJ2-3; D gene unclear. Trimming cost V 0 bases and J 0 bases, with 7 bases left between them. This CDR3 has 15 residues. Germline V gene data show CDR1 as MGHRA and CDR2 as YSYEKL. This CDR3 is CASSQEGSSTDTQYF. The DNA for the CDR3 is TGCGCCAGCAGCCAAGAGGGTTCTAGCACAGATACGCAGTATTTT.

A remark on this clonotype: With a much larger clone just one base away, this may be a read error. The rearrangement links TRBV5-1 to TRBJ2-5, with D perhaps given as TRBD1 or TRBD2 (6 bases each). The DNA matches TRBJ2-7 better at its end, which makes the J call doubtful. CDR1 is SGHRS and CDR2 is YFSETQ in the germline V gene. There are 14 residues in the CDR3. CDR3 sequence reads: CASSLIGGIDEQYF. DNA of the CDR3: TGCGCCAGCAGCTTAATCGGGGGCATTGACGAGCAGTACTTC.

This clonotype was picked up one time. The chain links TRBV5-6 to TRBJ1-2, with D tentatively TRBD1 (5 bases). The ends were cut back, 0 bases at V and 8 bases at J, with 20 bases in the middle. This CDR3 is built from 16 residues. CDR1 SGHDT and CDR2 YYEEEE come from the germline V gene. The CDR3 reads CASSLESEGPAFGYTF. Written as DNA, the CDR3 is TGTGCCAGCAGCTTGGAGTCTGAGGGGCCGGCGTTCGGCTACACCTTC.

Comments on this clonotype: Mismatch with germline at one junction end may stem from a read error. The CDR3 region has the DNA TGCAGCGTTGCGCGGACCACGACAGGGTCAACATACGGGCAGTACTTC. This codes for CSVARTTTGSTYGQYF. The chain links TRBV29-1 to TRBJ2-7, with 7 positions matching TRBD1. In germline, CDR1 is SQVTM, CDR2 ANQGSEA. This CDR3 contains 16 residues.

This clonotype occurred a few times. The rearrangement links TRBV5-5 to TRBJ2-7; D perhaps matches TRBD1 (6 bases). The J call is uncertain, as TRBJ2-5 better fits the DNA end. The germline V gene has CDR1 SGHKS and CDR2 YYEKEE (reference sequence). This CDR3 has 14 amino acids. CDR3 in DNA: TGTGCCAGCAGCGCCGGACAGTTCGACGAGACCCAGTACTTC. Residues: CASSAGQFDETQYF.

This clonotype occurred a few times. The J gene is TRBJ1-1, the V gene TRBV28, with 7 bases lining up with TRBD1. Germline V gives CDR1 MDHEN, CDR2 SYDVKM. Germline trimming cut 6 bases from V and 4 bases from J; bases unmatched to any gene: 5. There are 13 residues in the CDR3. The CDR3 DNA sequence: TGTGCCAGCAGCCCGGGACAGTTCACTGAAGCTTTCTTT. Translation gives CASSPGQFTEAFF.

The table lists this clonotype with many counts. This sequence joins TRBV5-1 and TRBJ2-1, with D possibly matching TRBD2 (6 bases). Germline CDR1 is SGHRS and CDR2 is YFSETQ. Trimming pared 2 bases from V and 7 bases from J, leaving 13 bases between. This CDR3 is built from 14 residues. The CDR3 protein is CASSLYSAGNEQFF. Written as DNA, the CDR3 is TGCGCCAGCAGCTTATACAGCGCGGGGAATGAGCAGTTCTTC.

The sample holds many counts of this clonotype. The DNA of the CDR3 is TGTGCCAGCAGTTTAGTCCAAGAGACCCAGTACTTC. This gives the protein CASSLVQETQYF. This sequence joins TRBV28 and TRBJ2-5; the D is unclear. From germline, CDR1 is MDHEN and CDR2 SYDVKM. CDR3 length equals 12 residues. V shed 2 bases and J shed 1 base, with 2 bases lying between them.

This clonotype was observed a few times. The V gene is TRBV5-1, the J gene TRBJ2-1; 9 nucleotides agree with TRBD2. Losses at the gene ends were 5 bases for V and 5 bases for J; bases not matched to a gene: 5. The germline gives CDR1 SGHRS, CDR2 YFSETQ. The CDR3 runs to 14 residues. The CDR3 loop reads CASRTSGSNNEQFF. For the CDR3, the DNA is TGCGCCAGCAGAACTAGCGGGTCAAACAATGAGCAGTTCTTC. Based on the CDR3 plus reference TRBV5-1 and TRBJ2-1, the full variable domain is KAGVTQTPRYLIKTRGQQVTLSCSPISGHRSVSWYQQTPGQGLQFLFEYFSETQRNKGNFPGRFSGRQFSNSRSEMNVSTLELGDSALYLCASRTSGSNNEQFFGPGTRLTVL.

This clonotype was counted ten times or more. V usage is TRBV10-3 and J usage is TRBJ2-7; 9 bases agree with TRBD1. CDR3 length: 16 residues. V lost 6 bases to trimming and J lost 4 bases; unmatched junction nucleotides: 13. CDR1 and CDR2 (germline): ENHRY, SYGVKD. This chain's CDR3 is CAIRGGPGQGWYEQYF. CDR3 DNA sequence: TGTGCCATCAGAGGGGGTCCGGGACAGGGATGGTACGAGCAGTACTTC.

This chain links TRBV5-1 with TRBJ2-5; 9 nucleotides align to TRBD1. CDR1 is SGHRS, CDR2 YFSETQ, per germline. V lost 0 bases to trimming and J lost 9 bases; unmatched junction nucleotides: 9. The CDR3 consists of 15 residues. In DNA form, the CDR3 reads TGCGCCAGCAGCTTGGAAGGTAGGGGACAGGGCCCCCAGTACTTC. Translation gives CASSLEGRGQGPQYF.

This clonotype has only one observation. It may be a read error: a sequence one base away is much more abundant. This chain uses TRBV7-9 with TRBJ1-2; D not resolved. The CDR3 loop spans 14 amino acids. Per the germline V gene, CDR1 is SEHNR and CDR2 is FQNEAQ (reference sequence). This chain's CDR3 is CAGSGPRIRMGYTF. The DNA of the CDR3 is TGTGCCGGCAGCGGACCAAGAATAAGGATGGGCTACACCTTC.

The CDR3, as DNA: TGTGCCAGCAGCCCCTCCGGGGCGGCCCCGCACATCGAGCAGTACTTC. Translation gives CASSPSGAAPHIEQYF. The chain joins TRBV3-1 to TRBJ2-7; D could derive from TRBD1 or TRBD2 (5 bases each). Germline-derived CDR1 and CDR2 are LGHDT and YNNKEL (reference sequence). The CDR3 loop spans 16 amino acids. Trimming stripped 4 bases from V and 6 bases from J, with 22 bases between.